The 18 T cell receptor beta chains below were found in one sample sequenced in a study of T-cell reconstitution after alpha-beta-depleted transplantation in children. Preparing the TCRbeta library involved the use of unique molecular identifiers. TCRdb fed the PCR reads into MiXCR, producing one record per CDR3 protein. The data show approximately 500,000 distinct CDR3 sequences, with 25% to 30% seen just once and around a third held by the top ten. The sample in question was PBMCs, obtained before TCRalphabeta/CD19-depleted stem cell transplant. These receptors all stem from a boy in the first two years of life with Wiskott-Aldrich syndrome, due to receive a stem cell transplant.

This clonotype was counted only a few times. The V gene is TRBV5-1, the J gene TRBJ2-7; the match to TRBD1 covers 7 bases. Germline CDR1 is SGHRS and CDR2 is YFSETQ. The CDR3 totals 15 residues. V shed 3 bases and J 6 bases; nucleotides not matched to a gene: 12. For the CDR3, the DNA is TGCGCCAGCAGCTGGGGCGATGACAGGGCTAGCGAGCAGTACTTC. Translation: CASSWGDDRASEQYF.

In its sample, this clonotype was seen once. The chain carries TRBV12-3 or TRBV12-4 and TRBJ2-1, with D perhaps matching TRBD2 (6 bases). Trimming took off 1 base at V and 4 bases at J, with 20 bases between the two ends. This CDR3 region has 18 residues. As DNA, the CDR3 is TGTGCCAGCAGTTTAGAGTATCTAGGGCGGGACGATTACAATGAGCAGTTCTTC. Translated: CASSLEYLGRDDYNEQFF.

The CDR3 is CASSLFGVFTDEQFF. DNA for the CDR3: TGTGCCAGCAGCTTATTTGGGGTTTTTACGGATGAGCAGTTCTTC. The chain carries TRBV5-6 and TRBJ2-1; no definite D call. V was shortened by 2 bases and J by 8 bases, with 17 bases between the two germline ends. Germline V gene data show CDR1 as SGHDT and CDR2 as YYEEEE. CDR3 size: 15 residues.

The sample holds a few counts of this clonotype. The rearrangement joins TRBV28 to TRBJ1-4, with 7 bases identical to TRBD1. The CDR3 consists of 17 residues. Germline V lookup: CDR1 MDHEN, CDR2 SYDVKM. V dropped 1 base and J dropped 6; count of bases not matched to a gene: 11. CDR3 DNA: TGTGCCAGCAGTTTATTCCGGCGGGGGCAGGGGGATGAAAAACTGTTTTTT. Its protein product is CASSLFRRGQGDEKLFF.

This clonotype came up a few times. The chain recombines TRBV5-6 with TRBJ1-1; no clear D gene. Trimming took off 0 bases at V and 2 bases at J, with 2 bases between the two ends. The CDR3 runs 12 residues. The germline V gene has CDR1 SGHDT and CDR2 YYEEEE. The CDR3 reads CASSLDNTEAFF. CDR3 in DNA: TGTGCCAGCAGCTTGGACAACACTGAAGCTTTCTTT.

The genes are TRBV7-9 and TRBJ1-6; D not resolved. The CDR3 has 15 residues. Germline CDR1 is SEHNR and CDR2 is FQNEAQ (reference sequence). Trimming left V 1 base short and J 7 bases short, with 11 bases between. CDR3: CASSLETGANSPLHF. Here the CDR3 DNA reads TGTGCCAGCAGCTTAGAGACGGGTGCGAATTCACCCCTCCACTTT.

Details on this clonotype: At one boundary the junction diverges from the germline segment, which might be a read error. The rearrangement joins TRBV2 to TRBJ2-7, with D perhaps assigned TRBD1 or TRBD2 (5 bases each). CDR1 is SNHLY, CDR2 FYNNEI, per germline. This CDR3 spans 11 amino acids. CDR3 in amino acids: CARSNEGEQYF. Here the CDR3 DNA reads TGTGCCCGCAGTAACGAGGGGGAGCAGTACTTC.

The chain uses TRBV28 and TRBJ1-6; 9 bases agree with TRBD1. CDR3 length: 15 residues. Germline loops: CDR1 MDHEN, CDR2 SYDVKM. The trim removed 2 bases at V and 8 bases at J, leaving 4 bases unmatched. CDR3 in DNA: TGTGCCAGCAGTTTACAGACAGGGGGTTATTCACCCCTCCACTTT. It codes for CASSLQTGGYSPLHF.

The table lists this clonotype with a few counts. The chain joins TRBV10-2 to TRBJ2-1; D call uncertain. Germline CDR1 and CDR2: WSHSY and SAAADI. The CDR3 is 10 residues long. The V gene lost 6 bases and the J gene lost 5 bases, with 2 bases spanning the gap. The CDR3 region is CASRDNEQFF. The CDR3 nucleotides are TGCGCCAGCAGAGACAATGAGCAGTTCTTC.

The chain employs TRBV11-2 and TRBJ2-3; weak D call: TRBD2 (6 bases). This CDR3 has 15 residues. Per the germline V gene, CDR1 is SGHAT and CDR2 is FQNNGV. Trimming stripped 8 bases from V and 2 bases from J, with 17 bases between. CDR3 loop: CASPPPWGDTDTQYF. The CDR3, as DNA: TGTGCCAGCCCCCCCCCATGGGGGGACACAGATACGCAGTATTTT.

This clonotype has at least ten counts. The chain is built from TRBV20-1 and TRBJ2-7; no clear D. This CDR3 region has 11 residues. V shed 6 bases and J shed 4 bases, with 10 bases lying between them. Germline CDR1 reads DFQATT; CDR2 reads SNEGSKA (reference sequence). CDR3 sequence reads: CSASAGYEQYF. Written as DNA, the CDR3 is TGCAGTGCAAGCGCAGGTTACGAGCAGTACTTC.

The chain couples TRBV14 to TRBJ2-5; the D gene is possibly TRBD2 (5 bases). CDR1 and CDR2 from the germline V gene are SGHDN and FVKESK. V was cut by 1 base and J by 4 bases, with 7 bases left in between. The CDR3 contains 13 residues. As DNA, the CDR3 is TGTGCCAGCAGCCAAGTTCGGGGAGAGACCCAGTACTTC. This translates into CASSQVRGETQYF.

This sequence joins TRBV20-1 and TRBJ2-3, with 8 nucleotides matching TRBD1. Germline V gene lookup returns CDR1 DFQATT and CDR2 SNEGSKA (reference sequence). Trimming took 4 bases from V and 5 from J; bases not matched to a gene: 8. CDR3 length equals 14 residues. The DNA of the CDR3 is TGCAGTGCTATTAGGACAGGGAATTTAGATACGCAGTATTTT. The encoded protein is CSAIRTGNLDTQYF.

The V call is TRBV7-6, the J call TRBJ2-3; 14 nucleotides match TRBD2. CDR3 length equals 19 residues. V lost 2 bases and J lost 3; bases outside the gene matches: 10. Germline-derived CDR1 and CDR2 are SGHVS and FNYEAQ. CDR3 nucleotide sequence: TGTGCCAGCAGCTTATCAGCGGCGGGGACTAGCGGGAGAACAGATACGCAGTATTTT. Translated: CASSLSAAGTSGRTDTQYF.

The CDR3 region is CASSLPSNASAPSYNEQFF. The CDR3 DNA sequence: TGTGCCAGCAGTTTACCCTCCAACGCATCAGCGCCATCCTACAATGAGCAGTTCTTC. The chain carries TRBV27 and TRBJ2-1; D is unresolved. V was shortened by 2 bases and J by 1 base, with 21 bases between the two germline ends. This CDR3 comprises 19 residues. CDR1 MNHEY and CDR2 SMNVEV come from the germline V gene (reference sequence).

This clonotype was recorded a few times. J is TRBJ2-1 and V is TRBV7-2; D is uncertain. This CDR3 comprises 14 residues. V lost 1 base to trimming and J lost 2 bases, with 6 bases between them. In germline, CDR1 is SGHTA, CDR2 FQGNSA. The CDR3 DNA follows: TGTGCCAGCAGCTTAGAGCCGGCCTACAATGAGCAGTTCTTC. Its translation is CASSLEPAYNEQFF.

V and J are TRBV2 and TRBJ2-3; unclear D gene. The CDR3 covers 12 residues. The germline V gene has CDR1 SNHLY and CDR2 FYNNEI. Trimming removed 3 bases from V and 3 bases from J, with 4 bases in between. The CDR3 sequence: CASSEFTDTQYF. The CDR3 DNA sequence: TGTGCCAGCAGTGAGTTTACAGATACGCAGTATTTT.

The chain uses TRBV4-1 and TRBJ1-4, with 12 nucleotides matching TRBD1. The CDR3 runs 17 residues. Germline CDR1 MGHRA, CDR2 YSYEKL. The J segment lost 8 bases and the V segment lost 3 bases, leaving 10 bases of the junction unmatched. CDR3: CASSHPGQGALGEKLFF. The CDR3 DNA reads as TGCGCCAGCAGCCATCCGGGACAGGGGGCTCTTGGCGAAAAACTGTTTTTT.